The rows below give T cell receptor beta chains drawn from one sample of a study of blood T cell repertoires in COVID-19. Repertoires were generated with immunoSEQ multiplex PCR, while TCRdb's copy carries only in-frame clones and drops some. The repertoire consists of around 60,000 clones, with approximately 80% occurring once and the leading ten covering approximately 18%. Material for sequencing was peripheral blood. The receptors were sampled from a man aged 30 to 39 with COVID-19, enrolled during active disease. CDR3s include the opening cysteine and the closing phenylalanine or tryptophan. A D gene is named only where the DNA matches it firmly. For some rows the clone size is stated as once, few or many, or as a class when expanded; others skip it.

clone_size d_call j_call v_call cdr3_aa cdr3_nt
- TRBD2 TRBJ2-1 TRBV6-5 CASWKASGAYNEQFF TGTGCCAGCTGGAAGGCTAGCGGTGCCTACAATGAGCAGTTCTTC
once - TRBJ1-1 TRBV11-2 CASSLDQGRWAFF TGTGCCAGCAGCTTAGACCAGGGGCGCTGGGCTTTCTTT
- - TRBJ2-1 TRBV25-1 CASETGVSNEQFF TGTGCCAGCGAGACGGGGGTAAGCAATGAGCAGTTCTTC
- - TRBJ1-3 TRBV29-1 CSVEGHKDSPGNTIYF TGCAGCGTTGAAGGTCATAAGGACAGCCCGGGAAACACCATATATTTT
- TRBD1 TRBJ2-1 TRBV25-1 CASSEDRGQTYNEQFF TGTGCCAGCAGTGAGGATAGGGGACAGACCTACAATGAGCAGTTCTTC
- - TRBJ2-7 TRBV27 CASRDLQDSYEQYF TGTGCCAGCAGGGATTTACAGGACTCCTACGAGCAGTACTTC
- TRBD2 TRBJ2-3 TRBV24-1 CATSDPGLAGAGDTQYF TGTGCCACCAGTGATCCCGGACTAGCGGGAGCAGGAGATACGCAGTATTTT
- TRBD1 TRBJ1-4 TRBV6-5 CASSLDRVAEKLFF TGTGCCAGCAGTCTCGACAGGGTCGCAGAAAAACTGTTTTTT
once TRBD2 TRBJ2-1 TRBV19 CASSKGLAANEQFF TGTGCCAGTAGCAAGGGACTAGCGGCGAATGAGCAGTTCTTC
once - TRBJ2-1 TRBV6-5 CASSYRGNENEQFF TGTGCCAGCAGTTACAGGGGAAATGAGAATGAGCAGTTCTTC
once TRBD2 TRBJ2-3 TRBV30 CAWSPISGNSDTQYF TGTGCCTGGAGTCCGATAAGCGGGAATTCAGATACGCAGTATTTT
few - TRBJ2-2 TRBV11-2 CASSHGVATTGELFF TGTGCCAGCAGCCACGGCGTAGCCACCACCGGGGAGCTGTTTTTT
once - TRBJ1-6 TRBV10-3 CAISEGRGKNSPLHF TGTGCCATCAGTGAGGGAAGGGGTAAAAATTCACCCCTCCACTTT
- - TRBJ2-7 TRBV14 CASSHRFPQGGSYEQYF TGTGCCAGCAGCCACCGTTTCCCTCAGGGGGGCTCCTACGAGCAGTACTTC
- - TRBJ2-2 TRBV4-1 CASSQDTAQGPRTDELFF TGCGCCAGCAGCCAAGATACGGCACAGGGCCCCCGCACCGACGAGCTGTTTTTT
few - TRBJ1-1 TRBV2 CASRRVPSTEAFF TGTGCCAGCAGGCGAGTTCCGTCCACTGAAGCTTTCTTT
- TRBD1 TRBJ1-2 TRBV24-1 CATSDRDREGYGYTF TGTGCCACCAGTGATCGGGACAGGGAGGGCTATGGCTACACCTTC
- - TRBJ1-1 TRBV6-5 CASTATGNTEAFF TGTGCCAGCACCGCGACAGGGAACACTGAAGCTTTCTTT
- - TRBJ2-7 TRBV27 CASSFAADYEQYF TGTGCCAGCAGTTTCGCGGCAGACTACGAGCAGTACTTC
once - TRBJ2-3 TRBV7-9 CASSLWDSQEGARTDTQYF TGTGCCAGCAGCTTATGGGATTCCCAGGAGGGAGCCCGCACAGATACGCAGTATTTT
- - TRBJ2-7 TRBV10-2 CASSPGVLSYEQYF TGCGCCAGCAGCCCCGGGGTCCTCTCCTACGAGCAGTACTTC
- - TRBJ2-2 TRBV5-1 CASSLAVNTGELFF TGCGCCAGCAGCTTGGCGGTGAACACCGGGGAGCTGTTTTTT
- TRBD1 TRBJ2-2 TRBV6-6 CASRVPGGSTGELFF TGTGCCAGCAGGGTACCAGGGGGCAGCACCGGGGAGCTGTTTTTT
- TRBD2 TRBJ2-3 TRBV6-4 CASSDLAGGDTQYF TGTGCCAGCAGTGATCTAGCGGGGGGAGATACGCAGTATTTT
few - TRBJ1-3 TRBV18 CASSAGGSPGNTIYF TGTGCCAGCTCAGCGGGGGGGAGCCCTGGAAACACCATATATTTT
- - TRBJ1-1 TRBV9 CASSVVGGEDTEAFF TGTGCCAGCAGCGTAGTGGGGGGAGAGGACACTGAAGCTTTCTTT
- - TRBJ1-6 TRBV2 CASMRVGSYNSPLHF TGTGCCAGCATGAGGGTGGGGTCCTATAATTCACCCCTCCACTTT
- TRBD1 TRBJ2-7 TRBV5-8 CASSSRTGFDEQYF TGTGCCAGCAGCTCCCGGACAGGGTTCGACGAGCAGTACTTC
- TRBD2 TRBJ2-1 TRBV11-2 CASSLGGGSEQFF TGTGCCAGCAGCCTCGGGGGGGGGTCTGAGCAGTTCTTC
- TRBD2 TRBJ2-1 TRBV30 CAWGGREIWNEQFF TGTGCCTGGGGAGGGCGGGAGATCTGGAATGAGCAGTTCTTC
- - TRBJ2-6 TRBV28 CASSLGYRRNPGANVLTF TGTGCCAGCAGTTTAGGGTACAGAAGGAACCCTGGGGCCAACGTCCTGACTTTC
few - TRBJ2-3 TRBV6-2/TRBV6-3 CASSSSYTQYF TGTGCCAGCAGTTCATCATATACGCAGTATTTT
- - TRBJ1-4 TRBV5-8 CASSRTANEKLFF TGTGCCAGCAGCCGGACAGCCAATGAAAAACTGTTTTTT
- - TRBJ1-3 TRBV19 CASSPTSSSGNTIYF TGTGCCAGTAGTCCGACATCAAGCTCTGGAAACACCATATATTTT
- - TRBJ1-6 TRBV4-3 CASSQDPGGGVRSPLHF TGCGCCAGCAGCCAAGATCCTGGAGGGGGGGTTCGTTCACCCCTCCACTTT
- TRBD1 TRBJ2-2 TRBV10-1 CASSGPSRGGSGELFF TGCGCCAGCAGTGGACCCTCTCGAGGGGGCTCCGGGGAGCTGTTTTTT
- - TRBJ1-1 TRBV4-1 CASSQGARRTEAFF TGCGCCAGCAGCCAAGGGGCCAGGCGAACTGAAGCTTTCTTT
- TRBD2 TRBJ2-3 TRBV5-1 CASSLLGLAGGDTQYF TGCGCCAGCAGCTTGTTGGGACTAGCGGGAGGTGATACGCAGTATTTT
- - TRBJ1-5 TRBV27 CASSFGNQPQHF TGTGCCAGCAGTTTCGGCAATCAGCCCCAGCATTTT
- - TRBJ2-6 TRBV4-3 CASSQGSTESGANVLTF TGCGCCAGCAGCCAAGGCTCCACAGAATCTGGGGCCAACGTCCTGACTTTC
- - TRBJ1-4 TRBV4-1 CASSSYFGNEKLFF TGCGCCAGCAGCTCTTACTTCGGGAATGAAAAACTGTTTTTT
- - TRBJ2-5 TRBV14 CASSPGETQYF TGTGCCAGCAGCCCGGGAGAGACCCAGTACTTC
- TRBD2 TRBJ2-7 TRBV11-3 CASRQGLAGGYEQYF TGTGCCAGCAGACAAGGACTAGCGGGAGGTTACGAGCAGTACTTC
few - TRBJ1-2 TRBV7-2 CASSLGSQGLNYGYTF TGTGCCAGCAGCTTGGGTTCCCAGGGACTTAACTATGGCTACACCTTC
- - TRBJ1-2 TRBV19 CASRTGSSYGYTF TGTGCCAGTAGAACAGGGAGCAGCTATGGCTACACCTTC
- - TRBJ2-7 TRBV10-1 CASSEGRGYEQYF TGCGCCAGCAGTGAGGGCCGAGGCTACGAGCAGTACTTC
- - TRBJ1-1 TRBV6-5 CASRLETEAFF TGTGCCAGCAGATTAGAAACTGAAGCTTTCTTT
- - TRBJ2-2 TRBV29-1 CSVSGTRENTGELFF TGCAGCGTTTCCGGGACACGGGAAAACACCGGGGAGCTGTTTTTT
once TRBD1 TRBJ1-1 TRBV27 CASSLTGTVNTEAFF TGTGCCAGCAGTTTAACCGGGACAGTGAACACTGAAGCTTTCTTT
- TRBD2 TRBJ2-7 TRBV7-3 CASSVTGGRSYEQYF TGTGCCAGCAGTGTGACGGGGGGGAGGTCCTACGAGCAGTACTTC
- - TRBJ2-1 TRBV7-6 CASSFRSGENEQFF TGTGCCAGCAGCTTTCGATCCGGGGAGAATGAGCAGTTCTTC
few TRBD2 TRBJ2-5 TRBV28 CASRPSSGGMRETQYF TGTGCCAGCAGGCCCTCTAGCGGGGGTATGAGAGAGACCCAGTACTTC
- TRBD2 TRBJ2-1 TRBV5-1 CASSLPSGASYNEQFF TGCGCCAGCAGCTTACCTAGCGGGGCATCCTACAATGAGCAGTTCTTC
- - TRBJ2-7 TRBV7-9 CASSWSGSEQYF TGTGCCAGCAGCTGGAGCGGATCCGAGCAGTACTTC
- TRBD1 TRBJ1-5 TRBV30 CAWSQGAAQPQHF TGTGCCTGGAGCCAGGGGGCAGCTCAGCCCCAGCATTTT
- TRBD1 TRBJ1-6 TRBV7-2 CASSQQGQGMNSPLHF TGTGCCAGCAGCCAACAGGGACAGGGCATGAATTCACCCCTCCACTTT
- - TRBJ1-2 TRBV19 CASSTPLEDYGYTF TGTGCCAGTAGTACCCCACTAGAGGACTATGGCTACACCTTC
- TRBD1 TRBJ2-2 TRBV9 CASSVGISDRGTGELFF TGTGCCAGCAGCGTAGGCATTTCAGACAGGGGGACCGGGGAGCTGTTTTTT
- - TRBJ1-5 TRBV6-1 CASSAWTDYSNQPQHF TGTGCCAGCAGTGCCTGGACAGATTATAGCAATCAGCCCCAGCATTTT